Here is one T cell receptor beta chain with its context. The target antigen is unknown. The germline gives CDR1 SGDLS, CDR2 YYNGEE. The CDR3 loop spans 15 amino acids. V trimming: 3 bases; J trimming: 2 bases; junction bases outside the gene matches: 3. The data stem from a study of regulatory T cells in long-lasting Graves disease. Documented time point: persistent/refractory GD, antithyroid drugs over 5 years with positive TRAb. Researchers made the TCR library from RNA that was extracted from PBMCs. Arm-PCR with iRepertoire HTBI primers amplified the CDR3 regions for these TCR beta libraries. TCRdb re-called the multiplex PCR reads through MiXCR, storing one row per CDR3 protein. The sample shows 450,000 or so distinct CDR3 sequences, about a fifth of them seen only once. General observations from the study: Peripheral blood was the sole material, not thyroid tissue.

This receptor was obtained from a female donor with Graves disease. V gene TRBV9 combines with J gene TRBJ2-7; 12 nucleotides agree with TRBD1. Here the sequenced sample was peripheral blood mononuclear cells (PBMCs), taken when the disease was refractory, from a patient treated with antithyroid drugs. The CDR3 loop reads CASSEGQGATYEQYF. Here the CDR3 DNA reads TGTGCCAGCAGCGAGGGACAGGGGGCAACCTACGAGCAGTACTTC.